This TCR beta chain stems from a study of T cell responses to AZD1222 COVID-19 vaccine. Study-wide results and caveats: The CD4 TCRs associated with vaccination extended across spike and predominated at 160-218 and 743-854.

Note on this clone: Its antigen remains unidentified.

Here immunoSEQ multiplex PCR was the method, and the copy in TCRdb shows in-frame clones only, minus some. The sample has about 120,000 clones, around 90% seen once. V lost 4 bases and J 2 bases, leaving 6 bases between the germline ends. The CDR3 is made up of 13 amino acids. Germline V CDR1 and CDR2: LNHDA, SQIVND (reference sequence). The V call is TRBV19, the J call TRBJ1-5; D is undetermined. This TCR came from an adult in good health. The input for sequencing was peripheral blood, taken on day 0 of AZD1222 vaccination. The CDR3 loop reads CASSSTGNQPQHF. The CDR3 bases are TGTGCCAGTAGTAGTACTGGCAATCAGCCCCAGCATTTT.